Shown below are 5 T cell receptor beta chains from a single sample sequenced in a study of shared T cell receptors in the human thymus. Generated by immunoSEQ multiplex PCR, the TCRdb table keeps only in-frame clones and is missing some. In the table there are 630,000 or so clones, over 75% of which are singletons. This sample also belongs to another study, concerning human thymus T cells.

The sequenced material came from thymocytes. These receptors were collected from a boy less than two years old with a congenital heart defect.

This chain links TRBV5-4 with TRBJ2-1; a weak D match, TRBD2 (6 bases). This CDR3 is built from 16 residues. Germline V gene data show CDR1 as SGHNT and CDR2 as YYREEE (reference sequence). Trimming took off 0 bases at V and 6 bases at J, with 16 bases between the two ends. The DNA of the CDR3 is TGTGCCAGCAGCTTGGTGGAGGGGAAGGGCATCAATGAGCAGTTCTTC. It translates to CASSLVEGKGINEQFF.

V and J are TRBV2 and TRBJ1-1, with D uncertain. The CDR3 spans 12 residues. Germline V gene lookup returns CDR1 SNHLY and CDR2 FYNNEI. V was trimmed by 1 base and J by 4 bases, leaving 4 bases between them. DNA for the CDR3: TGTGCCAGCAGTGAAGGGGCCACTGAAGCTTTCTTT. Residues: CASSEGATEAFF.

V is TRBV10-3 and J is TRBJ2-7; TRBD2 aligns across 12 bases. The J segment lost 3 bases and the V segment lost 10 bases, leaving 7 bases of the junction unmatched. CDR1 is ENHRY and CDR2 is SYGVKD in the germline V gene. This CDR3 is 14 amino acids long. CDR3 amino acids: CATKGLAGNYEQYF. Written as DNA, the CDR3 is TGTGCCACAAAAGGACTAGCGGGGAACTACGAGCAGTACTTC.

The genes are TRBV5-1 and TRBJ2-7, with 9 nucleotides matching TRBD1. CDR3 length: 15 residues. V trimming: 4 bases; J trimming: 2 bases; junction bases outside the gene matches: 7. From germline, CDR1 is SGHRS and CDR2 YFSETQ. DNA for the CDR3: TGCGCCAGCAGCCTCGGACAGGGGAGGACCTACGAGCAGTACTTC. Translated: CASSLGQGRTYEQYF.

The chain recombines TRBV2 with TRBJ2-5, with 8 bases identical to TRBD2. This CDR3 spans 14 amino acids. CDR1 and CDR2 from the germline V gene are SNHLY and FYNNEI. V dropped 9 bases and J dropped 2; count of bases not matched to a gene: 8. This chain's CDR3 is CARKRLAQQETQYF. Here the CDR3 DNA reads TGTGCCAGAAAGAGACTAGCGCAACAAGAGACCCAGTACTTC.